This T cell receptor (beta chain) is from a study of Tregs in tolerant kidney transplant recipients. Study details: Related graft donors supplied nonmyeloablative bone marrow transplants, and mixed chimerism was transient. General study results and limits: Some patients' samples used different primers over time, so nucleotide sequences weren't comparable. This study did not directly address biological reproducibility.

The V and J ends lost 7 bases and 0 bases respectively, with 13 bases between them. CDR1 and CDR2 (germline): LNHDA, SQIVND (reference sequence). The CDR3 contains 14 residues. Thawed PBMCs were FACS-sorted into unstimulated CD4+CD25+CD127- regulatory T cells, CD4+CD25- non-regulatory cells, CD4 and CD8 cells. To note about this clone: Antigen unknown. The read terminates 3 residues before the CDR3 end, so the remaining end is supplied by the germline J gene.

Using immunoSEQ multiplex PCR, the repertoire was profiled, and TCRdb retains in-frame clones only, with some absent. The sample's table shows roughly 48,000 clones. This chain joins TRBV19 and TRBJ2-7; possible D gene TRBD1, 7 bases. This receptor was taken from a human donor who received a combined kidney and bone marrow transplant. The sample here was CD4+ T cells from blood, taken before the transplant. The CDR3 region is CASKNRGGSYEQYF. The sequenced part of the CDR3 DNA is TGTGCCAGTAAAAACAGGGGAGGCTCCTACGAG.